The present T cell receptor beta chain was sequenced within a study of blood T cell repertoires in COVID-19. J gave up 5 bases and V 2 bases, and 14 bases lay outside the gene matches. This CDR3 has 17 residues. Per germline, CDR1 SGHRS and CDR2 YFSETQ. The repertoire was sequenced with immunoSEQ multiplex PCR; TCRdb's copy has only in-frame clones and lacks some. The data show some 700,000 clones, more than 80% seen once. The sequence came from a woman between 18 and 29 years old with acute or convalescent COVID-19. The chain is built from TRBV5-1 and TRBJ1-2; 8 bases fit TRBD1. Input material: peripheral blood. In nucleotides, the CDR3 is TGCGCCAGCAGCTTTCGTCGGTTAGGACAGGGCCAATATGGCTACACCTTC. It yields the protein CASSFRRLGQGQYGYTF. Based on the CDR3 plus reference TRBV5-1 and TRBJ1-2, the full variable domain is KAGVTQTPRYLIKTRGQQVTLSCSPISGHRSVSWYQQTPGQGLQFLFEYFSETQRNKGNFPGRFSGRQFSNSRSEMNVSTLELGDSALYLCASSFRRLGQGQYGYTFGSGTRLTVV.